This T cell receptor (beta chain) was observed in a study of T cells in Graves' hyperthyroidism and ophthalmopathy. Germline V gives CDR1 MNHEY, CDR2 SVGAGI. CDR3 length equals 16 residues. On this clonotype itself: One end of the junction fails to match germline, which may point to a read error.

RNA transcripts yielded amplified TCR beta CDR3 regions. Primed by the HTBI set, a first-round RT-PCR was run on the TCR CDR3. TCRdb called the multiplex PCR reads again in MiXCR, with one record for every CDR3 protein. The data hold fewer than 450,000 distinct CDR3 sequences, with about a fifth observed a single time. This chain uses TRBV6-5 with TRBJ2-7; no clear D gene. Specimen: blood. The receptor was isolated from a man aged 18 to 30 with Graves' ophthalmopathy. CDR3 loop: CASSYSTFSPGYEQYF. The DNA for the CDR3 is TGTGCCAGCAGTTACTCGACTTTTTCCCCCGGTTACGAACAGTACTTC.